These 21 T cell receptor beta chains were sequenced from one sample in a study of blood T cell repertoires in COVID-19. Sequenced by immunoSEQ multiplex PCR; TCRdb stores in-frame clones only, minus some. In the table there are about 46,000 clones, more than 75% of which are singletons. The sequenced sample was peripheral blood. These receptors all come from a human donor in a cohort sampled during active COVID-19.

The chain uses TRBV5-8 and TRBJ2-5; no clear D gene. The CDR3 sequence is 14 residues long. Germline V gene lookup returns CDR1 SGHTS and CDR2 YDEGEE. Deletions cut 0 bases from V and 2 bases from J, with 8 bases between. The CDR3 DNA sequence: TGTGCCAGCAGCTTGGATTTTCAACAAGAGACCCAGTACTTC. Translating gives CASSLDFQQETQYF.

V and J are TRBV29-1 and TRBJ1-4; D is uncertain. This CDR3 spans 16 amino acids. Looked up from germline, CDR1 is SQVTM and CDR2 is ANQGSEA. The CDR3 spells CTLKVEGGTTNEKLFF. As DNA, the CDR3 is TGCACCCTAAAGGTGGAGGGAGGTACCACTAATGAAAAACTGTTTTTT.

This chain connects TRBV14 to TRBJ1-2, with 11 nucleotides matching TRBD1. Trimming cost V 1 base and J 8 bases; bases outside gene matches: 3. The CDR3 contains 14 residues. Germline V gene lookup returns CDR1 SGHDN and CDR2 FVKESK. CDR3 in amino acids: CASSQGGQGVGYTF. CDR3 bases: TGTGCCAGCAGCCAAGGGGGACAGGGGGTCGGCTACACCTTC.

The J gene is TRBJ1-6, the V gene TRBV9; D remains ambiguous. The CDR3 consists of 16 residues. The V gene's germline CDR1 is SGDLS and CDR2 YYNGEE. The V and J ends lost 4 bases and 4 bases respectively, with 15 bases between them. CDR3 coding DNA: TGTGCCAGCAGCACAATACCTGACAAATATAATTCACCCCTCCACTTT. This codes for CASSTIPDKYNSPLHF.

Only one count was recorded for this clone. V and J are TRBV7-8 and TRBJ2-7; no clear D gene. V shed 5 bases and J shed 3 bases, with 11 bases lying between them. Germline CDR1 is SGHVS and CDR2 is FQNEAQ. The CDR3 extends over 13 amino acids. CDR3 region: CASSQSQSYEQYF. In DNA, the CDR3 is TGTGCCAGCAGCCAATCACAGAGCTACGAGCAGTACTTC.

The chain couples TRBV11-2 to TRBJ2-6; D remains ambiguous. This CDR3 region has 16 residues. Trimming removed 1 base from V and 0 bases from J, with 7 bases in between. Per the germline V gene, CDR1 is SGHAT and CDR2 is FQNNGV. The CDR3 region has the DNA TGTGCCAGCAGCTTAGGGAGCGACTCTGGGGCCAACGTCCTGACTTTC. Encoded protein: CASSLGSDSGANVLTF.

This clone appeared once. The chain employs TRBV7-2 and TRBJ2-5; 9 bases agree with TRBD1. V gave up 5 bases and J gave up 5 bases; unmatched junction bases: 6. The CDR3 length is 14 residues. Germline assignment: CDR1 SGHTA and CDR2 FQGNSA. The DNA for the CDR3 is TGTGCCAGCAGCCACACAGGGGGCGGGGAGACCCAGTACTTC. Encoded protein: CASSHTGGGETQYF.

This sequence joins TRBV5-1 and TRBJ2-7, with 12 bases aligning to TRBD2. The CDR3 consists of 14 residues. CDR1 SGHRS and CDR2 YFSETQ come from the germline V gene. V shed 2 bases and J 4 bases; nucleotides not matched to a gene: 1. The CDR3 DNA is TGCGCCAGCAGCTTTGGGACTAGCGGGTACGAGCAGTACTTC. Translation: CASSFGTSGYEQYF.

The V gene is TRBV5-7, the J gene TRBJ1-1; D not certain. TRBV5-7 carries the ORF label, with uncertain function. There are 14 residues in the CDR3. Trimming cost V 4 bases and J 0 bases, with 10 bases left between them. In DNA, the CDR3 is TGTGCCAGCAGCCTCGGTATTTTGAACACTGAAGCTTTCTTT. This sequence encodes CASSLGILNTEAFF.

The V call is TRBV6-4, the J call TRBJ2-1, with a tentative D call TRBD2 (5 bases). V lost 0 bases to trimming and J lost 7 bases, with 7 bases between them. Germline V CDR1 and CDR2: MRHNA, SNTAGT. This CDR3 region has 13 residues. CDR3 sequence reads: CASSDSPGNEQFF. The CDR3 bases are TGTGCCAGCAGTGACTCCCCGGGGAATGAGCAGTTCTTC.

V gene TRBV5-4 combines with J gene TRBJ2-1, with 8 bases aligning to TRBD2. Looked up from germline, CDR1 is SGHNT and CDR2 is YYREEE (reference sequence). With V trimmed by 1 base and J by 6 bases, 9 bases remained unmatched. The CDR3 loop spans 16 amino acids. The CDR3 coding sequence is TGTGCCAGCAGCTTGAAGCGGGAGCTAAGGGTCAATGAGCAGTTCTTC. Amino acid sequence: CASSLKRELRVNEQFF.

The chain couples TRBV5-5 to TRBJ1-2; 8 bases align to TRBD1. Trimming removed 3 bases from V and 4 bases from J; junction bases left unmatched: 5. In germline, CDR1 is SGHKS, CDR2 YYEKEE (reference sequence). This CDR3 spans 14 amino acids. The CDR3 sequence: CASSSGQASYGYTF. The CDR3 region has the DNA TGTGCCAGCAGCTCGGGACAGGCCAGCTATGGCTACACCTTC.

V and J are TRBV14 and TRBJ2-7; D might be TRBD2 (5 bases). CDR1 and CDR2 from the germline V gene are SGHDN and FVKESK. The V end was cut by 8 bases, the J end by 5 bases, with 19 bases between. The CDR3 is made up of 14 amino acids. CDR3 in DNA: TGTGCCAGCGCCGGGAATGGCATGAGGGACGAGCAGTACTTC. This codes for CASAGNGMRDEQYF.

This chain joins TRBV5-6 and TRBJ2-4, with D unresolved. V dropped 4 bases and J dropped 1 base, with 9 bases sitting between them. CDR1 SGHDT and CDR2 YYEEEE come from the germline V gene. The CDR3 extends over 14 amino acids. CDR3 bases: TGTGCCAGCAGCAGAGCTGCTGCCAAAAACATTCAGTACTTC. It specifies CASSRAAAKNIQYF.

This sequence joins TRBV18 and TRBJ1-6; 10 nucleotides align to TRBD1. J gave up 7 bases and V 2 bases, and 5 bases lay outside the gene matches. Germline V CDR1 and CDR2: KGHSH, LQKENI. This CDR3 contains 16 residues. The CDR3 nucleotides are TGTGCCAGCTCACCAGGGACAGGGGAGAGGAATTCACCCCTCCACTTT. This codes for CASSPGTGERNSPLHF.

The rearrangement uses TRBV30 and TRBJ2-7; 8 bases line up with TRBD1. The CDR3 sequence is 13 residues long. The J segment lost 6 bases and the V segment lost 4 bases, leaving 8 bases of the junction unmatched. CDR1 is GTSNPN and CDR2 is SVGIG in the germline V gene (reference sequence). This CDR3 reads CAWMTGQGSEQYF. The DNA for the CDR3 is TGTGCCTGGATGACCGGACAGGGAAGCGAGCAGTACTTC.

The J gene is TRBJ2-7, the V gene TRBV27; 10 nucleotides agree with TRBD2. The length of the CDR3 is 16 residues. The J segment lost 4 bases and the V segment lost 6 bases, leaving 12 bases of the junction unmatched. Germline V lookup: CDR1 MNHEY, CDR2 SMNVEV (reference sequence). CDR3 nucleotide sequence: TGTGCCAGCAGCATTGCGGGTACTAGCGGGATATACGAGCAGTACTTC. Translation gives CASSIAGTSGIYEQYF.

This rearrangement joins TRBV6-2 or TRBV6-3 to TRBJ2-6, with D possibly matching TRBD1 (5 bases). V was pared by 0 bases and J by 2 bases, with 5 bases between. CDR3 size: 15 residues. Per the germline V gene, CDR1 is MNHEY and CDR2 is SVGEGT. The CDR3 is CASSYSGAGANVLTF. In DNA form, the CDR3 reads TGTGCCAGCAGTTACTCAGGGGCTGGGGCCAACGTCCTGACTTTC.

The J gene is TRBJ2-6, the V gene TRBV6-2 or TRBV6-3; D unresolved. Germline-derived CDR1 and CDR2 are MNHEY and SVGEGT. V was cut by 0 bases and J by 0 bases, with 3 bases left in between. This CDR3 contains 15 residues. The CDR3 DNA sequence: TGTGCCAGCAGTTACTCACTCTCTGGGGCCAACGTCCTGACTTTC. This codes for CASSYSLSGANVLTF.

The chain joins TRBV5-1 to TRBJ2-1, with TRBD2 matching 8 bases. The ends lost 1 base at V and 2 bases at J; junction bases unmatched: 8. Germline CDR1 reads SGHRS; CDR2 reads YFSETQ. The CDR3 is made up of 17 amino acids. The CDR3 loop reads CASSLNSLAGPYNEQFF. CDR3 DNA: TGCGCCAGCAGCTTGAACAGTTTAGCGGGACCCTACAATGAGCAGTTCTTC. Full variable domain (outside the CDR3, taken from reference TRBV5-1 and TRBJ2-1): KAGVTQTPRYLIKTRGQQVTLSCSPISGHRSVSWYQQTPGQGLQFLFEYFSETQRNKGNFPGRFSGRQFSNSRSEMNVSTLELGDSALYLCASSLNSLAGPYNEQFFGPGTRLTVL.

V and J are TRBV5-4 and TRBJ2-2; 9 bases agree with TRBD1. The length of the CDR3 is 15 residues. Germline CDR1 reads SGHNT; CDR2 reads YYREEE (reference sequence). V was clipped by 5 bases and J by 5 bases; unmatched bases: 7. The CDR3 coding sequence is TGTGCCAGCAGACCAGACAGGGGGGATACCGGGGAGCTGTTTTTT. This sequence encodes CASRPDRGDTGELFF.